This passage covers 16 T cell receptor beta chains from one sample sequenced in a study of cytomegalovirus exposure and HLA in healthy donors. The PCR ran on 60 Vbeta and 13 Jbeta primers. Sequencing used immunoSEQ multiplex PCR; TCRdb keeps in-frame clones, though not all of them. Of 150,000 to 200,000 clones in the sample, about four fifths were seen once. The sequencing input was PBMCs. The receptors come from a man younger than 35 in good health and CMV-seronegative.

CDR3 residues: CASSLGRDYGELFF. CDR3 in DNA: TGTGCCAGCAGCTTGGGCAGGGATTACGGGGAGCTGTTTTTT. V is TRBV5-5 and J is TRBJ2-2; D is possibly TRBD1 (5 bases). CDR3 size: 14 residues. V dropped 0 bases and J dropped 7 bases, with 10 bases sitting between them. The germline CDR1 and CDR2 sequences are SGHKS and YYEKEE (reference sequence).

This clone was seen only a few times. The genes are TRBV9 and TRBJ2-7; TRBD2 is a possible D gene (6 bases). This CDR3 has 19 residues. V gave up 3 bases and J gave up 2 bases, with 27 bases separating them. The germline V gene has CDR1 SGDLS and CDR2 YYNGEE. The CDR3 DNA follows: TGTGCCAGCAGCGACAACCCCCACACTCTAAGGGACTTTCCCTACGAGCAGTACTTC. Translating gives CASSDNPHTLRDFPYEQYF.

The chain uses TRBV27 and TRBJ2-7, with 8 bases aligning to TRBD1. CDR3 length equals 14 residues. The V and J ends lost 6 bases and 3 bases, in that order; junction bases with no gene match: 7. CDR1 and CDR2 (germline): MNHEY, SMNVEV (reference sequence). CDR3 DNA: TGTGCCAGCAGCCAAGACAGGGGCTTCTACGAGCAGTACTTC. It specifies CASSQDRGFYEQYF.

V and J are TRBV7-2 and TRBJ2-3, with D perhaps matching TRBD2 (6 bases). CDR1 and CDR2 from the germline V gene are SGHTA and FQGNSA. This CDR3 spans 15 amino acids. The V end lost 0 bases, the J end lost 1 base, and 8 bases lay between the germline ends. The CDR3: CASSLARGGTDTQYF. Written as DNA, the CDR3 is TGTGCCAGCAGCTTAGCGCGGGGTGGCACAGATACGCAGTATTTT.

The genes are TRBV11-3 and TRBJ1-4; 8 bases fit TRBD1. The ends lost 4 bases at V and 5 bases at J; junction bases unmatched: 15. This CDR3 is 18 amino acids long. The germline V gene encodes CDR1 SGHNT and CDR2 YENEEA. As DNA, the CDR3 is TGTGCCAGCAGCTCTCGACAGGGGAGAGAACAATTCAATGAAAAACTGTTTTTT. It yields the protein CASSSRQGREQFNEKLFF.

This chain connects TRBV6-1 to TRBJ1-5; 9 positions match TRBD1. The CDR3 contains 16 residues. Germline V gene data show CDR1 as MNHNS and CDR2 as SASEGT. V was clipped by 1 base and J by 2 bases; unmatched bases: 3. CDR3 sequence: CASSEDRGLGNQPQHF. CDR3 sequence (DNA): TGTGCCAGCAGTGAAGACAGGGGGCTAGGCAATCAGCCCCAGCATTTT.

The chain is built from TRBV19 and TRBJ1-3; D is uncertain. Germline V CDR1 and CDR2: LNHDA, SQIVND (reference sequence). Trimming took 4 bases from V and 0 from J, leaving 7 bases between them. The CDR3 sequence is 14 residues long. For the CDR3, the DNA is TGTGCCAGTAGTACCATTAGCTCTGGAAACACCATATATTTT. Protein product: CASSTISSGNTIYF.

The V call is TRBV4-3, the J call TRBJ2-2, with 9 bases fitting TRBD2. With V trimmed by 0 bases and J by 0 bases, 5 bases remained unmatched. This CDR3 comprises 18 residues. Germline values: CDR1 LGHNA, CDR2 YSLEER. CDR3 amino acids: CASSQESIAGANTGELFF. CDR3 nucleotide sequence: TGCGCCAGCAGCCAAGAGTCTATAGCGGGGGCGAACACCGGGGAGCTGTTTTTT.

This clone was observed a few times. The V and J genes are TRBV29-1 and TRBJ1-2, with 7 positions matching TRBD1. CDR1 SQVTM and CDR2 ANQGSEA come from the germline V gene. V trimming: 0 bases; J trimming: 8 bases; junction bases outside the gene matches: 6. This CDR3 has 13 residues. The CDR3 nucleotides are TGCAGCGTTGAAGAGGACAGGAAGGGGGGCTACACCTTC. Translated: CSVEEDRKGGYTF.

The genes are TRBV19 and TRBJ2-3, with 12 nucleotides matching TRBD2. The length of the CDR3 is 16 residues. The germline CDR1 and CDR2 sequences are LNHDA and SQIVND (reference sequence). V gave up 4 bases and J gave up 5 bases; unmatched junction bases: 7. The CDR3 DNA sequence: TGTGCCAGTAGTAAACGGACTAGCGGGACGTTAGATACGCAGTATTTT. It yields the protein CASSKRTSGTLDTQYF.

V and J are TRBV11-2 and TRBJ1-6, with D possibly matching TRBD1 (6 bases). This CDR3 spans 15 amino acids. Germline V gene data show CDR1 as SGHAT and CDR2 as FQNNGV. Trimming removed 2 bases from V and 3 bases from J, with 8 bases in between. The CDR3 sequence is CASSLIRGYNSPLHF. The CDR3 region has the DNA TGTGCCAGCAGCTTAATCAGGGGCTATAATTCACCCCTCCACTTT.

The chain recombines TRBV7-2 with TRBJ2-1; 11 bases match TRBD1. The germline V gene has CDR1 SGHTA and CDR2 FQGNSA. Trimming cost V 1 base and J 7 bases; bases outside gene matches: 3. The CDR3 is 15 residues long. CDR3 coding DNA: TGTGCCAGCAGCTTAGGGACAGGGGGCTGGAATGAGCAGTTCTTC. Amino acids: CASSLGTGGWNEQFF.

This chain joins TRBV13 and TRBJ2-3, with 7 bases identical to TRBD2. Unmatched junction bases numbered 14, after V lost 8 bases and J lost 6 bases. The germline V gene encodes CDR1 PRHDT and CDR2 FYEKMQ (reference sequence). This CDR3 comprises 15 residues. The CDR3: CASRRRASGLDTQYF. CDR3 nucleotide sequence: TGTGCCAGCCGGAGGCGGGCTAGCGGATTGGATACGCAGTATTTT.

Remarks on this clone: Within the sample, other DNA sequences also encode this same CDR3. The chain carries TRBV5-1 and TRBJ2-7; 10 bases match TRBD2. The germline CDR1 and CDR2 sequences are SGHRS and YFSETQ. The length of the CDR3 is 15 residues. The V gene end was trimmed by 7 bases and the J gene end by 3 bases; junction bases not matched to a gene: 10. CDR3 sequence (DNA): TGCGCCAGCTCTCTCTCTAGCGGGGGATTCTACGAGCAGTACTTC. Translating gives CASSLSSGGFYEQYF.

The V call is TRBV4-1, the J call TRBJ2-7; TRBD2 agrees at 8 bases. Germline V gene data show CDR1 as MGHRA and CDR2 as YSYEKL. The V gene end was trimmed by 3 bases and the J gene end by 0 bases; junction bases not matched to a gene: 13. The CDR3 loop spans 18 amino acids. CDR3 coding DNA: TGCGCCAGCAGCCAGTATACCCCGACTAGCGCGAGCTCCTACGAGCAGTACTTC. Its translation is CASSQYTPTSASSYEQYF.

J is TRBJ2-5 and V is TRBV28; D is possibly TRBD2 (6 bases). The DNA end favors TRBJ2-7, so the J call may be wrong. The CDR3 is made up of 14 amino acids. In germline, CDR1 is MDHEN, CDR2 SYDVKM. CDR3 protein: CASSEGLMFYEQYF. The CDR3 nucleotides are TGTGCCAGCAGTGAGGGACTGATGTTCTACGAGCAGTACTTC.